This T cell receptor (beta chain) was documented in a study of T cells in Graves' hyperthyroidism and ophthalmopathy (dated by TCRdb to the late 2010s). About the full investigation: Peripheral blood samples were taken at the time of initial diagnosis, prior to any treatment. Once sampling was done, hyperthyroidism patients were given methimazole at a starting dose of 30 mg daily, whereas ophthalmopathy patients were given high-dose intravenous methylprednisolone. To identify TCR V-J signatures that set the groups apart, the researchers used a discovery cohort of about a hundred patients, made up of about 44 with Graves' ophthalmopathy and 57 with stable Graves' hyperthyroidism. Thyroid tissue and blood T-cell repertoires from about six Graves' hyperthyroidism patients were also compared in the study. Prospective prediction of ophthalmopathy was tested in an independent validation cohort of fewer than 20 hyperthyroidism patients and roughly 16 patients who later progressed to ophthalmopathy. The approximately 90 discovery patients were randomly split 7:3 into training and test sets. The paper describes TCR Vbeta CDR3 sequencing of about 140 peripheral blood samples, made up of about 40 ophthalmopathy patients, around 73 hyperthyroidism patients and 17 progressor patients. Broad study findings and their caveats: A model built on a 13 V-J signature distinguished ophthalmopathy from stable hyperthyroidism, reaching 85% to 90% sensitivity and approximately 81% specificity in cross-validation and 80%/75% in testing. In validation, progression to ophthalmopathy was predicted by the model with 70.59% sensitivity and roughly 72% specificity, a median of about 6.4 months before onset. Most expanded thyroid clonotypes (frequency above 0.001) were also detected in blood, suggesting blood repertoires may reflect thyroid immune responses. No statistical method was used to set the sample size in advance, and investigators knew the group allocation.

A patient counted as having stable Graves' hyperthyroidism if no progression to ophthalmopathy occurred over 18 months of follow-up. Hyperthyroidism patients were newly diagnosed, with disease duration under 2 months, and aged 18 to 65 years. The study excluded patients with uncontrolled infections, other autoimmune diseases, pregnancy or lactation. Clinical symptoms, serum thyroxine and TRAb, thyroid ultrasound, and orbital computed tomography formed the basis for the diagnoses. Ficoll-Paque density gradient centrifugation was used to isolate PBMCs from about 9 ml of fresh peripheral blood. Total RNA was extracted using Trizol reagent, and RNA quality was assessed on an Agilent 2100 Bioanalyzer. The TCR beta CDR3 regions were amplified from the RNA transcripts. The TCR CDR3 was subjected to a first round of RT-PCR using the HTBI primer set and the Qiagen OneStep RT-PCR kit. The libraries were constructed in a second round of multiplex PCR and then size-selected and purified. Paired-end sequencing of the libraries was performed with 100 bp reads on an Illumina HiSeq2000. Regarding the original processing steps: SOAPnuke was used to process the raw data, removing reads that contained adapters or uncalled bases, had a mean Phred below 15, or lacked an exact match to the constant primer or identifier. High-quality paired reads were merged with COPE v1.2.5, and unique nucleotide sequences were defined as clonotypes. MiTCR v1.1 was used to align clonotypes to the IMGT TRBV, TRBD and TRBJ reference segments. Analysis was restricted to V-J combinations with a frequency above 0.0001, which covered roughly 99% of repertoires. A TCS score was defined as the ratio of F50 (clonal expansion) to E x V (chaos), with BLOSUM62-based TCRdist applied between CDR3 peptides within each V-J. Welch's t-statistics and random forest reduced roughly 530 V-J features to 10 to 15, which were used in a naive Bayes classifier (R e1071). TCRdb took the public reads, trimmed them with fastp at Q25, ran MiXCR for clone calling and kept in-frame beta chains. One record per CDR3 amino acid sequence lists the most common genes and DNA. The V and J calls shown here were made by TCRdb, not taken from the authors' results. The sample records some 620,000 distinct CDR3 sequences, around 15% of which are singletons. The top ten clonotypes cover around 3.9% of the sample.

On this clonotype: Its antigen is unknown. Base qualities are not recorded, but no much larger clone differs from it by a single base.

The CDR3, cysteine through phenylalanine, is 14 amino acids long. The DNA shown is the 42-base CDR3, in frame from base 1. V is clipped by 8 bases and J by 8 bases, and the sequence between their germline boundaries is 21 bases long. In this chain, TRBV12-3 or TRBV12-4 is recombined with TRBJ1-1; the D gene is not confidently resolved. This TCR was sampled from a woman aged 25 to 39 with Graves' hyperthyroidism. Sequenced material: blood. The DNA sequence is as follows: TGTGCCAGCCGGGTCGGGAATGGGAACGGAGAAGCTTTCTTT. Its coded protein is CASRVGNGNGEAFF.